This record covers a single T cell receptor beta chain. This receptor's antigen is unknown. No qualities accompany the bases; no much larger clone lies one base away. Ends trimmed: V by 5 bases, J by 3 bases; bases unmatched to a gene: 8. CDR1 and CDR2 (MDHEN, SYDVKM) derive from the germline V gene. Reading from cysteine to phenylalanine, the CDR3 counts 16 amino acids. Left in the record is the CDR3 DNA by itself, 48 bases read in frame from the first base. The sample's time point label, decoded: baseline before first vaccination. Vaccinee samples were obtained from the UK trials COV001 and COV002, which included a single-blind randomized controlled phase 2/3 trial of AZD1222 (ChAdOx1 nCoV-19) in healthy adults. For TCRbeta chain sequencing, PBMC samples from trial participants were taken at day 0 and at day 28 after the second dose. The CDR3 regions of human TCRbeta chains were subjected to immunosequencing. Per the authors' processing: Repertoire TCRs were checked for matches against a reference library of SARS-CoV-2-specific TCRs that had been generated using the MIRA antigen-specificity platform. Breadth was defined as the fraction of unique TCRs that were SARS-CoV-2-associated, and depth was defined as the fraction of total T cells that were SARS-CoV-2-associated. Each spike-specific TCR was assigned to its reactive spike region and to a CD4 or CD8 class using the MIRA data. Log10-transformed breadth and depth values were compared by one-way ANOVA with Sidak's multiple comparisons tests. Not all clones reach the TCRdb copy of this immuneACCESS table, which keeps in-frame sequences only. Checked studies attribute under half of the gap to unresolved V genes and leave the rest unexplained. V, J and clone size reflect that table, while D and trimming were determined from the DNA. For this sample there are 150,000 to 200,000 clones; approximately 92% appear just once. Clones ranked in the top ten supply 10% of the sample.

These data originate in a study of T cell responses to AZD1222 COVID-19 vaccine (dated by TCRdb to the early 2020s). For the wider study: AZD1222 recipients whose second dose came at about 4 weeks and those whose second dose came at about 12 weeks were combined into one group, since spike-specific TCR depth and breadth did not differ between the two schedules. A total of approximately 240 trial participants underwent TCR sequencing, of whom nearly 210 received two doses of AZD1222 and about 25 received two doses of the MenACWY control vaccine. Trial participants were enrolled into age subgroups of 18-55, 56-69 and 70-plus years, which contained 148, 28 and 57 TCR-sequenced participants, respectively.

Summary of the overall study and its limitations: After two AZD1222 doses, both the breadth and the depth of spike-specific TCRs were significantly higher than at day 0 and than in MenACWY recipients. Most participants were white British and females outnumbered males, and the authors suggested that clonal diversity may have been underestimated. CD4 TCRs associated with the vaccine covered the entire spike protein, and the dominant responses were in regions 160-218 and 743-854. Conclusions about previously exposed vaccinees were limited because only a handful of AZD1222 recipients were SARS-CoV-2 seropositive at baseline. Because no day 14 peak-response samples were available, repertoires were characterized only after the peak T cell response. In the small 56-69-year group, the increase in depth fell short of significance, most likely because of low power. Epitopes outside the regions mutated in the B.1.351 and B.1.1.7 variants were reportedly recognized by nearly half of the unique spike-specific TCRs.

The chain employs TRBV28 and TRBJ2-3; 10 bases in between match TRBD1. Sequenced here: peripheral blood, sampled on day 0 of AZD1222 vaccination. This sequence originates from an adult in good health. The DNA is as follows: TGTGCCAGCAGTCCGGGGGACAGGGGATCGACAGATACGCAGTATTTT. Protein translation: CASSPGDRGSTDTQYF.